A single sample gave rise to the 2 T cell receptor beta chains below, sequenced in a study of CXCR3-negative and CXCR3-positive naive CD8 T cells. Notes on the study in general: Compared with CXCR3-negative naive cells, CXCR3-positive naive cells showed more hydrophobic TRB CDR3s.

It was by 5' RACE with UMI labels that the TRB cDNA libraries were prepared. TCRdb re-called the 5' RACE reads and catalogs CDR3 proteins one per entry, DNA excluded. The specimen's table records 100,000 or so distinct CDR3 sequences. What these receptors recognize is not known. Input material: naive CXCR3+ CD8+ T cells from blood. The sample's subset: CD45RO-CCR7+CD27+CD95- naive CD8+ T cells expressing CXCR3 (TNR3+). The receptor source for this set is a human donor in good health. Some clones in this sample may be carry-over from other donors' samples.

This rearrangement joins TRBV28 to TRBJ1-5; TCRdb calls TRBD1, which cannot be checked without DNA. Germline CDR1 is MDHEN and CDR2 is SYDVKM. CDR3 length equals 14 residues. CDR3 residues: CASGGSVSNQPQHF. The full variable domain, its missing parts supplied by reference TRBV28 and TRBJ1-5, is DVKVTQSSRYLVKRTGEKVFLECVQDMDHENMFWYRQDPGLGLRLIYFSYDVKMKEKGDIPEGYSVSREKKERFSLILESASTNQTSMYLCASGGSVSNQPQHFGDGTRLSIL.

The rearrangement uses TRBV9 and TRBJ2-3. CDR3 length: 12 amino acids. CDR1 and CDR2 from the germline V gene are SGDLS and YYNGEE. CDR3 protein: CASSVDTDTQYF.